The 24 T cell receptor beta chains below were found in one sample sequenced in a study of cytomegalovirus exposure and HLA in healthy donors. Primers: 60 Vbeta forward and 13 Jbeta reverse. Produced via immunoSEQ multiplex PCR; TCRdb's table is partial and in-frame only. The repertoire holds 95,000 to 150,000 clones, with about three quarters as singletons. Input material: PBMCs. The source is a man aged 60 to 69 in good health and CMV-seropositive.

This clone is medium-sized within its sample. J is TRBJ2-6 and V is TRBV6-4; TRBD2 might be the D (5 bases). V lost 3 bases and J lost 3, with 6 bases in between. The germline CDR1 and CDR2 sequences are MRHNA and SNTAGT. This CDR3 is 14 amino acids long. The CDR3 bases are TGTGCCAGCAGTGAAGAGGGTGGGGCCAACGTCCTGACTTTC. Translating it yields CASSEEGGANVLTF.

This clone was detected only a few times. This chain joins TRBV18 and TRBJ1-1, with a possible D match to TRBD1 (6 bases). Trimming took off 0 bases at V and 4 bases at J, with 15 bases between the two ends. The CDR3 is 16 amino acids. Germline CDR1 reads KGHSH; CDR2 reads LQKENI. The CDR3 protein is CASSPPNTGKGTEAFF. The CDR3 nucleotides read TGTGCCAGCTCACCACCGAATACAGGGAAGGGCACTGAAGCTTTCTTT.

This chain connects TRBV27 to TRBJ1-1; D might be TRBD1 (6 bases). The germline gives CDR1 MNHEY, CDR2 SMNVEV (reference sequence). Trimming took off 4 bases at V and 2 bases at J, with 11 bases between the two ends. This CDR3 has 14 amino acids. The CDR3 protein is CASSSGQTNTEAFF. The CDR3 DNA sequence: TGTGCCAGCAGTTCTGGACAGACAAACACTGAAGCTTTCTTT.

V is TRBV4-1 and J is TRBJ1-5; TRBD1 agrees at 9 bases. This CDR3 spans 18 amino acids. The V gene end was trimmed by 2 bases and the J gene end by 0 bases; junction bases not matched to a gene: 8. The germline V gene encodes CDR1 MGHRA and CDR2 YSYEKL. This chain's CDR3 is CASSQSDRGGYSNQPQHF. As DNA, the CDR3 is TGCGCCAGCAGCCAATCGGACAGGGGTGGGTATAGCAATCAGCCCCAGCATTTT.

This chain uses TRBV30 with TRBJ1-2; D remains ambiguous. The V gene lost 3 bases and the J gene lost 7 bases, with 18 bases spanning the gap. The CDR3 spans 14 residues. Germline CDR1 GTSNPN, CDR2 SVGIG (reference sequence). CDR3 residues: CAWSPFAALGGYTF. Here the CDR3 DNA reads TGTGCCTGGAGCCCCTTTGCGGCGTTGGGTGGCTACACCTTC.

The gene calls are TRBV18 and TRBJ1-5, with D possibly matching TRBD1 (5 bases). The CDR3 runs 14 residues. Trimming shortened V by 1 base and J by 7 bases, and 11 bases separated the two germline ends. Germline CDR1 is KGHSH and CDR2 is LQKENI. The CDR3 loop reads CASSPQGPKQPQHF. In DNA, the CDR3 is TGTGCCAGCTCACCACAGGGGCCTAAGCAGCCCCAGCATTTT.

The rearrangement uses TRBV5-4 and TRBJ1-1; 10 bases agree with TRBD1. This CDR3 spans 16 amino acids. Per the germline V gene, CDR1 is SGHNT and CDR2 is YYREEE (reference sequence). Trimming cost V 4 bases and J 4 bases; bases outside gene matches: 10. The CDR3 DNA is TGTGCCAGCAGCCCCAGCCGGACAGGGGGACTCACTGAAGCTTTCTTT. Amino acids: CASSPSRTGGLTEAFF.

The CDR3 nucleotides read TGTGCCAGCAGGCCCCCCGGGCTAGCGAATACGCAGTATTTT. Protein sequence: CASRPPGLANTQYF. The chain links TRBV28 to TRBJ2-3; D is possibly TRBD2 (6 bases). The germline V gene encodes CDR1 MDHEN and CDR2 SYDVKM. The V end was cut by 6 bases, the J end by 7 bases, with 17 bases between. The CDR3 is 14 amino acids.

The V call is TRBV7-9, the J call TRBJ2-7, with 13 bases lining up with TRBD2. Germline V gives CDR1 SEHNR, CDR2 FQNEAQ (reference sequence). J lost 0 bases, V lost 5 bases, and 4 bases had no gene match. The CDR3 runs 16 residues. CDR3 DNA sequence: TGTGCCAGCAGCCCGGGACTAGCGGGGAGCTCCTACGAGCAGTACTTC. Amino acid sequence: CASSPGLAGSSYEQYF.

This chain links TRBV2 with TRBJ2-5; weak D call: TRBD2 (5 bases). CDR1 is SNHLY, CDR2 FYNNEI, per germline. The CDR3 loop spans 14 amino acids. The germline V and J ends were trimmed by 6 bases and 6 bases, with 17 bases remaining between them. The CDR3 DNA reads TGTGCCAGCAGCACGGCGACGTACGGGAAGACCCAGTACTTC. It encodes CASSTATYGKTQYF.

V and J are TRBV5-4 and TRBJ1-1, with D maybe TRBD1 (6 bases). CDR3 length: 16 residues. V was cut by 3 bases and J by 2 bases, with 17 bases left in between. The germline gives CDR1 SGHNT, CDR2 YYREEE (reference sequence). Here the CDR3 reads CASSSQSAGANTEAFF. The CDR3 region has the DNA TGTGCCAGCAGCTCCCAATCGGCGGGGGCAAACACTGAAGCTTTCTTT.

This chain connects TRBV11-3 to TRBJ2-7, with D tentatively TRBD2 (6 bases). The CDR3 covers 14 residues. Trimming stripped 4 bases from V and 2 bases from J, with 12 bases between. Germline V gives CDR1 SGHNT, CDR2 YENEEA. CDR3 in DNA: TGTGCCAGCAGCTCGACTAGGGTACCCTACGAGCAGTACTTC. Its protein product is CASSSTRVPYEQYF.

The V call is TRBV2, the J call TRBJ1-1; D is uncertain. Deletions cut 1 base from V and 6 bases from J, with 9 bases between. Germline CDR1 reads SNHLY; CDR2 reads FYNNEI. This CDR3 has 13 amino acids. The chain's CDR3 is CASSEGRGAEAFF. The CDR3 DNA sequence: TGTGCCAGCAGTGAAGGTCGGGGAGCTGAAGCTTTCTTT.

The rearrangement joins TRBV4-1 to TRBJ1-1, with D possibly TRBD1 on 5 matching bases. The CDR3 runs 14 residues. Germline CDR1 is MGHRA and CDR2 is YSYEKL. Trimming shortened V by 0 bases and J by 3 bases, and 8 bases separated the two germline ends. DNA for the CDR3: TGCGCCAGCAGCCAAGATCTCAGGGACACTGAAGCTTTCTTT. It translates to CASSQDLRDTEAFF.

The chain is built from TRBV5-4 and TRBJ1-4; TRBD1 matches at 9 bases. J was trimmed by 8 bases and V by 5 bases; bases with no gene match: 10. The CDR3 is made up of 15 amino acids. Germline assignment: CDR1 SGHNT and CDR2 YYREEE (reference sequence). The CDR3 DNA is TGTGCCAGCAGTTCAAAACAGGGGGCGCAGGAAAAACTGTTTTTT. As protein: CASSSKQGAQEKLFF.

This chain joins TRBV18 and TRBJ1-5, with 8 bases matching TRBD1. Germline V gene lookup returns CDR1 KGHSH and CDR2 LQKENI. Trimming took 10 bases from V and 5 from J; bases not matched to a gene: 7. The CDR3 totals 13 residues. CDR3 sequence: CATGGQADQPQHF. CDR3 coding DNA: TGTGCCACCGGGGGACAGGCCGATCAGCCCCAGCATTTT.

The V gene is TRBV27, the J gene TRBJ1-1, with TRBD1 identical over 11 bases. The CDR3 totals 14 residues. From germline, CDR1 is MNHEY and CDR2 SMNVEV (reference sequence). Trimming at V came to 6 bases and at J to 5 bases, leaving 5 bases not matched to a gene. CDR3 in DNA: TGTGCCAGCAGCCGCGGGACAGGGGGGACTGAAGCTTTCTTT. This encodes CASSRGTGGTEAFF.

The CDR3 region has the DNA TGTGCCACCAGCACTACAACAGGCGAGAAGTATAGCAATCAGCCCCAGCATTTT. Residues: CATSTTTGEKYSNQPQHF. The V gene is TRBV15, the J gene TRBJ1-5; a possible D gene is TRBD1 (5 bases). CDR1 is LNHNV and CDR2 is YYDKDF in the germline V gene (reference sequence). The V and J ends lost 4 bases and 0 bases respectively, with 19 bases between them. The CDR3 spans 18 residues.

This clone occurred once. The chain recombines TRBV5-1 with TRBJ2-5, with 7 bases that match TRBD1. Near its end, the DNA agrees better with TRBJ2-7, so the J call may be wrong. Germline assignment: CDR1 SGHRS and CDR2 YFSETQ. The CDR3 runs 14 residues. The CDR3 nucleotides are TGCGCCAGCAGCTTGGAAAAGGGGGCAGACGAGCAGTACTTC. This sequence encodes CASSLEKGADEQYF.

The chain joins TRBV9 to TRBJ2-6; the D is unclear. Germline V gene lookup returns CDR1 SGDLS and CDR2 YYNGEE. The CDR3 extends over 14 amino acids. Trimming cost V 6 bases and J 1 base, with 8 bases left between them. In nucleotides, the CDR3 is TGTGCCAGCACCCGTGAGTCTGGGGCCAACGTCCTGACTTTC. Protein sequence: CASTRESGANVLTF.

J is TRBJ1-1 and V is TRBV7-8, with a weak D call TRBD1 (5 bases). Germline V lookup: CDR1 SGHVS, CDR2 FQNEAQ. V was clipped by 5 bases and J by 4 bases, with 23 bases between them. This CDR3 comprises 17 residues. The CDR3 region has the DNA TGTGCCAGCAGCCTGTACCATGGGGGGGAGTGGACCACTGAAGCTTTCTTT. Translation: CASSLYHGGEWTTEAFF.

This clone was recorded once. This rearrangement joins TRBV7-8 to TRBJ1-1, with TRBD1 identical over 7 bases. V gave up 1 base and J gave up 0 bases; unmatched junction bases: 8. Germline V gene data show CDR1 as SGHVS and CDR2 as FQNEAQ. This CDR3 region has 17 residues. The CDR3 coding sequence is TGTGCCAGCAGCTTAGGGGGGACAGCACCCTTGAACACTGAAGCTTTCTTT. Its translation is CASSLGGTAPLNTEAFF.

The chain has TRBV30 and TRBJ1-6, with D unclear. V lost 4 bases, J lost 5 bases, and 12 bases lay in between. The CDR3 length is 14 residues. The germline V gene encodes CDR1 GTSNPN and CDR2 SVGIG (reference sequence). The CDR3 DNA reads as TGTGCCTGGAAGCTGTTGACAAATAATTCACCCCTCCACTTT. It codes for CAWKLLTNNSPLHF.

The V call is TRBV5-4, the J call TRBJ2-3, with 11 bases lining up with TRBD2. This CDR3 comprises 18 residues. The germline CDR1 and CDR2 sequences are SGHNT and YYREEE (reference sequence). J lost 1 base, V lost 0 bases, and 7 bases had no gene match. The CDR3: CASSLGLAGGRGTDTQYF. CDR3 in DNA: TGTGCCAGCAGCTTGGGTTTAGCGGGGGGGCGGGGCACAGATACGCAGTATTTT. Looking up the rest from reference TRBV5-4 and TRBJ2-3 gives the full variable domain: ETGVTQSPTHLIKTRGQQVTLRCSSQSGHNTVSWYQQALGQGPQFIFQYYREEENGRGNFPPRFSGLQFPNYSSELNVNALELDDSALYLCASSLGLAGGRGTDTQYFGPGTRLTVL.